These 13 T cell receptor beta chains share one sample of origin, sequenced in a study of blood T cell repertoires in COVID-19. The repertoire was sequenced with immunoSEQ multiplex PCR; TCRdb's copy has only in-frame clones and lacks some. The data contain 250,000 or so clones, 65% to 85% of them seen just once; the ten biggest clones take up around 3.5%. The material sequenced was PBMCs or T cells enriched from blood (not recorded which). The receptors come from a man aged 50 or older who had recovered from COVID-19.

The chain joins TRBV12-5 to TRBJ1-1, with D perhaps matching TRBD1 (6 bases). CDR3 length: 12 amino acids. Germline V gene data show CDR1 as LGHNT and CDR2 as FRNRAP. With 6 bases removed from V and 7 bases from J, the gap between germline ends came to 12 bases. In DNA form, the CDR3 reads TGTGCTAGTGGCGCCCTAGGGGGTGAAGCTTTCTTT. This gives the protein CASGALGGEAFF.

The chain is built from TRBV12-3 or TRBV12-4 and TRBJ2-7; D may be TRBD2 (6 bases). Deletions cut 6 bases from V and 4 bases from J, with 13 bases between. This CDR3 has 13 residues. The CDR3 bases are TGTGCCAGCAGCCTGGGACTTTTATACGAGCAGTACTTC. This translates into CASSLGLLYEQYF.

The chain combines TRBV5-4 with TRBJ2-7; TRBD2 agrees at 10 bases. Germline lookup yields CDR1 SGHNT and CDR2 YYREEE (reference sequence). The CDR3 spans 14 residues. V lost 4 bases, J lost 3 bases, and 4 bases stayed unmatched. The CDR3 loop reads CASSRQREGYEQYF. CDR3 in DNA: TGTGCCAGCAGCCGTCAGCGGGAGGGCTACGAGCAGTACTTC. Together with reference TRBV5-4 and TRBJ2-7, the CDR3 gives the full variable domain: ETGVTQSPTHLIKTRGQQVTLRCSSQSGHNTVSWYQQALGQGPQFIFQYYREEENGRGNFPPRFSGLQFPNYSSELNVNALELDDSALYLCASSRQREGYEQYFGPGTRLTVT.

V and J are TRBV12-5 and TRBJ2-2; maybe TRBD2 (6 bases). Between the trimmed V and J ends, which lost 2 bases and 3 bases, there was a span of 13 bases. Germline lookup yields CDR1 LGHNT and CDR2 FRNRAP. The CDR3 has 16 amino acids. The CDR3 here is CASGLSAGWDTGELFF. The CDR3 DNA reads as TGTGCTAGTGGTTTGAGTGCGGGGTGGGACACCGGGGAGCTGTTTTTT.

The J gene is TRBJ2-1, the V gene TRBV30; D may be TRBD1 (6 bases). Trimming stripped 4 bases from V and 7 bases from J, with 8 bases between. Per the germline V gene, CDR1 is GTSNPN and CDR2 is SVGIG (reference sequence). The CDR3 has 11 amino acids. CDR3 DNA: TGTGCCTGGACAAGGGGGAATGAGCAGTTCTTC. Translated: CAWTRGNEQFF.

The V and J genes are TRBV14 and TRBJ2-1; no clear D. CDR3 length equals 16 residues. V was cut by 1 base and J by 4 bases, with 14 bases left in between. Per germline, CDR1 SGHDN and CDR2 FVKESK. CDR3 nucleotides: TGTGCCAGCAGCCAAGGATTGTATACCGGTTACAATGAGCAGTTCTTC. It encodes CASSQGLYTGYNEQFF.

J is TRBJ2-2 and V is TRBV13; 10 nucleotides line up with TRBD2. The trim removed 5 bases at V and 3 bases at J, leaving 6 bases unmatched. From germline, CDR1 is PRHDT and CDR2 FYEKMQ (reference sequence). This CDR3 has 16 amino acids. In DNA, the CDR3 is TGTGCCAGCAGCCCCAGCGGGAGGGCTGACACCGGGGAGCTGTTTTTT. Residues: CASSPSGRADTGELFF. The whole variable domain, filled in from reference TRBV13 and TRBJ2-2, reads AAGVIQSPRHLIKEKRETATLKCYPIPRHDTVYWYQQGPGQDPQFLISFYEKMQSDKGSIPDRFSAQQFSDYHSELNMSSLELGDSALYFCASSPSGRADTGELFFGEGSRLTVL.

The chain is built from TRBV19 and TRBJ1-5; 7 nucleotides line up with TRBD1. This CDR3 is 15 amino acids long. Germline CDR1 is LNHDA and CDR2 is SQIVND (reference sequence). V shed 4 bases, J shed 5 bases, and the junction held 8 bases outside the gene matches. This CDR3 is CASSTLDRVHQPQHF. The CDR3 coding sequence is TGTGCCAGTAGTACCCTCGACAGGGTCCATCAGCCCCAGCATTTT.

The chain combines TRBV18 with TRBJ1-5; D gene ambiguous. This CDR3 contains 16 residues. V was trimmed by 2 bases and J by 2 bases, leaving 13 bases between them. The germline V gene encodes CDR1 KGHSH and CDR2 LQKENI. The CDR3 protein is CASSPAGGSGNQPQHF. In nucleotides, the CDR3 is TGTGCCAGCTCACCAGCAGGTGGGTCTGGCAATCAGCCCCAGCATTTT.

The chain carries TRBV20-1 and TRBJ1-2, with TRBD1 matching 8 bases. Germline CDR1 reads DFQATT; CDR2 reads SNEGSKA (reference sequence). After removal of 3 bases from V and 7 bases from J, the junction contained 7 bases not matched to a gene. This CDR3 contains 13 residues. The CDR3 DNA sequence: TGCAGTGCTAGTGGCAGGGGGCGAGGTGGCTACACCTTC. Encoded protein: CSASGRGRGGYTF.

At least ten counts were recorded for this clone. V is TRBV6-1 and J is TRBJ2-2, with a possible D match to TRBD1 (6 bases). Germline CDR1 MNHNS, CDR2 SASEGT. Trimming removed 2 bases from V and 4 bases from J, with 11 bases in between. CDR3 length equals 15 residues. This CDR3 reads CASSEQGLATGELFF. CDR3 bases: TGTGCCAGCAGTGAACAGGGGTTGGCCACCGGGGAGCTGTTTTTT.

V is TRBV2 and J is TRBJ2-4, with a weak D call TRBD1 (5 bases). Trimming shortened V by 7 bases and J by 0 bases, and 10 bases separated the two germline ends. Germline loops: CDR1 SNHLY, CDR2 FYNNEI. CDR3 length: 14 amino acids. CDR3 in amino acids: CASNRGVAKNIQYF. The CDR3 DNA follows: TGTGCCAGCAATAGGGGCGTAGCCAAAAACATTCAGTACTTC. Together with reference TRBV2 and TRBJ2-4, the CDR3 gives the full variable domain: EPEVTQTPSHQVTQMGQEVILRCVPISNHLYFYWYRQILGQKVEFLVSFYNNEISEKSEIFDDQFSVERPDGSNFTLKIRSTKLEDSAMYFCASNRGVAKNIQYFGAGTRLSVL.

For the CDR3, the DNA is TGTGCCAGCAGCTCAAACGGAAGAGAGGGTTTCTATAATTCACCCCTCCACTTT. Protein: CASSSNGREGFYNSPLHF. V gene TRBV9 combines with J gene TRBJ1-6; D not certain. V was shortened by 4 bases and J by 3 bases, with 20 bases between the two germline ends. The germline gives CDR1 SGDLS, CDR2 YYNGEE. The CDR3 is 18 residues long.